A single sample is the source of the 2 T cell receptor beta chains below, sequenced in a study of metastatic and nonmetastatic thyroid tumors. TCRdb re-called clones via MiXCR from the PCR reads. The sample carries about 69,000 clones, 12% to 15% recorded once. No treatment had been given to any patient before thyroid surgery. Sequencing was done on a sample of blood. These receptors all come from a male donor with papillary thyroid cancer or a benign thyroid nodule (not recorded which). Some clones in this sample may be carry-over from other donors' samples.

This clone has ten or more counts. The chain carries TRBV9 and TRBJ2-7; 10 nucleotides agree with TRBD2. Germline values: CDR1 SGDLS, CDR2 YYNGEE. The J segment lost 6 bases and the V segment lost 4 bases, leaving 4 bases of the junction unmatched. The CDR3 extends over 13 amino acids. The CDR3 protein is CASSPGTSVEQYF. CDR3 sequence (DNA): TGTGCCAGCAGCCCAGGGACTAGCGTCGAGCAGTACTTC. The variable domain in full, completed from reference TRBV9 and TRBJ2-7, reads DSGVTQTPKHLITATGQRVTLRCSPRSGDLSVYWYQQSLDQGLQFLIQYYNGEERAKGNILERFSAQQFPDLHSELNLSSLELGDSALYFCASSPGTSVEQYFGPGTRLTVT.

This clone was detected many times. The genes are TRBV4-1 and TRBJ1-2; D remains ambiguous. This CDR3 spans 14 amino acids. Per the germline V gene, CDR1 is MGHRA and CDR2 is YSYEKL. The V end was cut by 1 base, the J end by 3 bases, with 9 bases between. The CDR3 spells CASSQVQVDYGYTF. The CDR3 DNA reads TGCGCCAGCAGCCAAGTGCAGGTTGACTATGGCTACACCTTC.